A single count supports the clone carrying this TCR beta chain. V gave up 1 base and J gave up 3 bases; unmatched junction bases: 6. The germline gives CDR1 KGHSH, CDR2 LQKENI. This CDR3 is 15 amino acids long. The data belong to a study of blood T cell repertoires in COVID-19. Profiling relied on immunoSEQ multiplex PCR, and the TCRdb table lists in-frame clones only, not all of them. The data show roughly 66,000 clones, with 91% seen just once and about 12% held by the top ten. The chain recombines TRBV18 with TRBJ2-7; the match to TRBD1 covers 7 bases. The source material was peripheral blood. The receptor was derived from a human donor with active COVID-19. The donor label of this sample is uncertain. The CDR3 bases are TGTGCCAGCTCACCACAATGGACAGGCGACTACGAGCAGTACTTC. Protein sequence: CASSPQWTGDYEQYF. The full variable domain, rest sourced from reference TRBV18 and TRBJ2-7, is NAGVMQNPRHLVRRRGQEARLRCSPMKGHSHVYWYRQLPEEGLKFMVYLQKENIIDESGMPKERFSAEFPKEGPSILRIQQVVRGDSAAYFCASSPQWTGDYEQYFGPGTRLTVT.